A selection of T cell receptor beta chains follows, all from one sample in a study of blood T cells in healthy people across ages. TCRdb reprocessed the 5' RACE reads via MiXCR and lists one record per CDR3 protein. Of 1 million or so distinct CDR3 sequences detected, over 35% appear once; the ten largest clones hold approximately 20%. Sample: blood. These receptors were taken from a woman aged 55 to 70 in good health. CDR3s include the opening cysteine and the closing phenylalanine or tryptophan. The D gene is left open where the match is weak. Not all rows give a size; the values are once, few, many and, for expanded clones, a class.

>NA|16|TRBJ2-3|NA|TRBV20-1
CSARLHSAVRADTQYF
TGCAGTGCTAGATTACATAGCGCAGTTAGGGCAGATACGCAGTATTTT
>NA|15|TRBJ2-7|TRBD2|TRBV28
CASSFGQREVYEQYF
TGTGCCAGCAGTTTTGGTCAGCGGGAGGTCTACGAGCAGTACTTC
>NA|15|TRBJ2-7|TRBD2|TRBV2
CASSKTSGSVSEQYF
TGTGCCAGCAGTAAGACTAGCGGGAGTGTCTCCGAGCAGTACTTC
>NA|14|TRBJ2-1|TRBD2|TRBV9
CASSVVASGYRQFF
TGTGCCAGCAGCGTAGTGGCTAGCGGGTACAGACAGTTCTTC
>few|16|TRBJ2-7|NA|TRBV27
CASSLSGTGVAYEQYF
TGTGCCAGCAGTTTATCAGGGACGGGGGTAGCCTACGAGCAGTACTTC
>NA|15|TRBJ2-3|TRBD2|TRBV30
CAWSALREGPDTQYF
TGTGCCTGGAGTGCTCTGCGGGAGGGTCCAGATACGCAGTATTTT
>few|15|TRBJ2-1|NA|TRBV6-2/TRBV6-3
CASSGESSSYNEQFF
TGTGCCAGCAGTGGGGAATCGAGCTCCTACAATGAGCAGTTCTTC
>NA|17|TRBJ2-7|TRBD2|TRBV11-3
CASSLDRPGLRPGEQYF
TGTGCCAGCAGCTTAGATAGACCGGGACTAAGACCGGGGGAGCAGTACTTC
>NA|17|TRBJ2-5|NA|TRBV27
CASSLGGNIWGKEIQYF
TGTGCCAGCAGTTTAGGAGGCAACATTTGGGGCAAAGAGATCCAGTACTTC
>few|14|TRBJ2-1|TRBD2|TRBV11-3
CASSPTSGEYEQFF
TGTGCCAGCAGCCCGACTAGCGGGGAATATGAGCAGTTCTTC
>NA|17|TRBJ2-3|TRBD2|TRBV20-1
CSARDLKPGLAEDTQYF
TGCAGTGCTAGAGATCTCAAACCGGGACTAGCGGAAGATACGCAGTATTTT
>NA|17|TRBJ2-7|NA|TRBV6-2/TRBV6-3
CASSYIWQHGNSYEQYF
TGTGCCAGCAGTTACATATGGCAGCACGGGAACTCCTACGAGCAGTACTTC
>NA|13|TRBJ2-5|NA|TRBV29-1
CSVEGQGGNEQYF
TGCAGCGTTGAAGGTCAGGGTGGGAATGAGCAGTACTTC
>few|15|TRBJ1-5|NA|TRBV10-3
CAISEGVVMGQPQHF
TGTGCCATCAGTGAGGGGGTGGTGATGGGTCAGCCCCAGCATTTT
>few|15|TRBJ2-7|TRBD2|TRBV6-2/TRBV6-3
CASSYSSPGLAEQYF
TGTGCCAGCAGTTACTCGAGCCCTGGACTAGCCGAGCAGTACTTC
>many|14|TRBJ2-3|NA|TRBV2
CASSEAGSTDTQYF
TGTGCCAGCAGTGAAGCGGGGTCCACAGATACGCAGTATTTT
>NA|14|TRBJ2-5|NA|TRBV29-1
CSVTGLSPKETQYF
TGCAGCGTGACCGGGCTGTCCCCGAAAGAGACCCAGTACTTC
>few|15|TRBJ2-7|TRBD1|TRBV10-3
CAISESTGVACEQYF
TGTGCCATCAGTGAGTCGACAGGGGTGGCCTGCGAGCAGTACTTC
>NA|15|TRBJ1-6|NA|TRBV6-5
CASNRDHSYNSPLHF
TGTGCCAGCAACCGGGACCACTCCTATAATTCACCCCTCCACTTT
>NA|15|TRBJ2-3|NA|TRBV11-2
CASSLTDLRTDTQYF
TGTGCCAGCAGCTTAACGGACCTCCGCACAGATACGCAGTATTTT
>few|12|TRBJ1-4|NA|TRBV30
CAWSASDEKLFF
TGTGCCTGGAGTGCTAGTGATGAAAAACTGTTTTTT
>NA|19|TRBJ2-7|NA|TRBV21-1
CASSKDRNCGEGRKYEQYF
TGTGCCAGCAGCAAGGACAGGAACTGCGGGGAAGGGAGAAAGTACGAGCAGTACTTC
>NA|18|TRBJ2-7|TRBD2|TRBV20-1
CSARDALNPGLAPYEQYF
TGCAGTGCTAGAGACGCCCTTAACCCGGGACTAGCGCCCTACGAGCAGTACTTC
>NA|15|TRBJ2-7|NA|TRBV7-9
CASSSVTRWSYEQYF
TGTGCCAGCAGCTCGGTTACAAGGTGGTCCTACGAGCAGTACTTC
>few|12|TRBJ2-1|TRBD2|TRBV29-1
CSVRLAINEQFF
TGCAGCGTTAGACTAGCGATCAATGAGCAGTTCTTC
>NA|16|TRBJ2-5|TRBD2|TRBV10-3
CAISGASGSRQETQYF
TGTGCCATCAGTGGGGCTAGCGGGAGTCGCCAAGAGACCCAGTACTTC
>few|15|TRBJ2-7|TRBD2|TRBV11-2
CASSLRGGISYEQYF
TGTGCCAGCAGCTTACGGGGGGGTATTAGCTACGAGCAGTACTTC
>NA|15|TRBJ2-5|NA|TRBV28
CASSPTKGVQETQYF
TGTGCCAGCAGCCCAACCAAGGGGGTCCAAGAGACCCAGTACTTC
>once|15|TRBJ2-7|NA|TRBV28
CASSFLGQSSYEQYF
TGTGCCAGCAGTTTTTTAGGACAAAGCTCCTACGAGCAGTACTTC
>few|14|TRBJ2-2|NA|TRBV5-1
CASRTGLDTGELFF
TGCGCCAGCAGAACCGGGTTGGACACCGGGGAGCTGTTTTTT
>NA|17|TRBJ2-5|TRBD2|TRBV18
CASSPRPPGLAEETQYF
TGTGCCAGCTCACCTCGCCCACCGGGACTAGCGGAAGAGACCCAGTACTTC
>few|12|TRBJ2-3|NA|TRBV12-3/TRBV12-4
CASSFKYEDLYF
TGTGCCAGCAGTTTTAAGTATGAGGATCTGTATTTT
>once|16|TRBJ1-1|NA|TRBV10-3
CAISEVSGLMNTEAFF
TGTGCCATCAGTGAAGTATCGGGCCTCATGAACACTGAAGCTTTCTTT
>NA|18|TRBJ2-7|TRBD2|TRBV27
CASSSGTSGIGLYNEQYF
TGTGCCAGCAGCTCCGGGACTAGCGGGATTGGGCTCTACAATGAGCAGTACTTC
>few|19|TRBJ2-6|NA|TRBV7-9
CASKGSGQSPSSGANVLTF
TGTGCCAGCAAAGGATCAGGGCAATCCCCGAGCTCTGGGGCCAACGTCCTGACTTTC
>NA|18|TRBJ2-1|TRBD1|TRBV2
CASSRPASGQGDINEQFF
TGTGCCAGCAGTAGACCAGCTTCCGGACAGGGGGATATTAATGAGCAGTTCTTC
>NA|14|TRBJ2-1|TRBD2|TRBV12-5
CASGSAGLYNEQFF
TGTGCTAGTGGTTCAGCGGGACTTTACAATGAGCAGTTCTTC
>NA|13|TRBJ2-1|NA|TRBV11-2
CASSFVRYNEQFF
TGTGCCAGCAGCTTCGTACGGTACAATGAGCAGTTCTTC
>NA|15|TRBJ1-3|NA|TRBV11-2
CASSSFSSSGNTIYF
TGTGCCAGCAGCTCCTTTTCAAGCTCTGGAAACACCATATATTTT